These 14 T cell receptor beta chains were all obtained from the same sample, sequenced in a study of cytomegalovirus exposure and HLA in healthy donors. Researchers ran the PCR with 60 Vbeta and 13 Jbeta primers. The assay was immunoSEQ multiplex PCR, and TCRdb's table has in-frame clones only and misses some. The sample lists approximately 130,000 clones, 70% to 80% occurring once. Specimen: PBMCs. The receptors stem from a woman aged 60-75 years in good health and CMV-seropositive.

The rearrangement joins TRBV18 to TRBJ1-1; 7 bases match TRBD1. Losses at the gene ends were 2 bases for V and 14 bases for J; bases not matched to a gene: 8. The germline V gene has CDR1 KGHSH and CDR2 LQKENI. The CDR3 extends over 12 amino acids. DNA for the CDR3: TGTGCCAGCTCACCAACAGGGGACAGACCCTTCTTT. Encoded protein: CASSPTGDRPFF. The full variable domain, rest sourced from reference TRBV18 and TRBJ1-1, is NAGVMQNPRHLVRRRGQEARLRCSPMKGHSHVYWYRQLPEEGLKFMVYLQKENIIDESGMPKERFSAEFPKEGPSILRIQQVVRGDSAAYFCASSPTGDRPFFGQGTRLTVV.

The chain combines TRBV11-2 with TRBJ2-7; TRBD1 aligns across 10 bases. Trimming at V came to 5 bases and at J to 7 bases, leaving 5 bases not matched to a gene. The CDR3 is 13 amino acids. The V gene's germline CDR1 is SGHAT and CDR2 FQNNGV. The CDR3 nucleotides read TGTGCCAGCAGCCGACAGGGGGCGGAGGAGCAGTACTTC. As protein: CASSRQGAEEQYF.

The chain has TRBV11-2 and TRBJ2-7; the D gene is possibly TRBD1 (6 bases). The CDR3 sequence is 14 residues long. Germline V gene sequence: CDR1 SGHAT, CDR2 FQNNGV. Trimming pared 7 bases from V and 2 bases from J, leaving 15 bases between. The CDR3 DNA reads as TGTGCCAGCAAAAGCACCAGGGGAACCTACGAGCAGTACTTC. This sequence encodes CASKSTRGTYEQYF. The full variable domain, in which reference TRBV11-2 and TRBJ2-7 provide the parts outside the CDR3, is EAGVAQSPRYKIIEKRQSVAFWCNPISGHATLYWYQQILGQGPKLLIQFQNNGVVDDSQLPKDRFSAERLKGVDSTLKIQPAKLEDSAVYLCASKSTRGTYEQYFGPGTRLTVT.

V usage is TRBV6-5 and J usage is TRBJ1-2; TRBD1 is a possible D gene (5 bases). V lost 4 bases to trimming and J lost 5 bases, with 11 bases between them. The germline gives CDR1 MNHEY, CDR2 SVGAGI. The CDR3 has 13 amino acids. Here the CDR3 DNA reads TGTGCCAGCAGTTGGGGCCTTTCATATGGCTACACCTTC. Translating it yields CASSWGLSYGYTF.

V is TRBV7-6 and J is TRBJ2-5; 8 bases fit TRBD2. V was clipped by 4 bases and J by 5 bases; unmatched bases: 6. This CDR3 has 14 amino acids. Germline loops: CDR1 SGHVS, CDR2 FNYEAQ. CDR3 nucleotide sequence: TGTGCCAGCAGCTCTCGGGGGGGCGCTGAGACCCAGTACTTC. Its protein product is CASSSRGGAETQYF.

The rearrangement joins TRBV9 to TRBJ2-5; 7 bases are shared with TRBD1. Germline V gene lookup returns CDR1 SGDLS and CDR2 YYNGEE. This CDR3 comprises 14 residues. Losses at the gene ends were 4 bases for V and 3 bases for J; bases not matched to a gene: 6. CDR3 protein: CASSPGTVKETQYF. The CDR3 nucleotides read TGTGCCAGCAGCCCCGGGACAGTGAAAGAGACCCAGTACTTC.

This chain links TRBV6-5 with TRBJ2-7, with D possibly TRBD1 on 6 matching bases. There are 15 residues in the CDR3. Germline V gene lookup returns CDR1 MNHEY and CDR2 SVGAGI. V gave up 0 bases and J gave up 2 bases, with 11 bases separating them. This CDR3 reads CASSYSLTGTYEQYF. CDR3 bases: TGTGCCAGCAGTTACTCGTTGACAGGAACCTACGAGCAGTACTTC.

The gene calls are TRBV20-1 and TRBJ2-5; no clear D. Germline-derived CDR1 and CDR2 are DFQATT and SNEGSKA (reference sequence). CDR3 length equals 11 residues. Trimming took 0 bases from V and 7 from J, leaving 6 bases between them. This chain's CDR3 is CSARDPWTQYF. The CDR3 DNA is TGCAGTGCTAGAGATCCCTGGACCCAGTACTTC.

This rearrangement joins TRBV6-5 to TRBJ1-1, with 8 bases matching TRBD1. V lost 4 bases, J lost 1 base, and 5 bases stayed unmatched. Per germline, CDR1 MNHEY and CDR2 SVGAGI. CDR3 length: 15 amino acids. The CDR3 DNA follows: TGTGCCAGCAGTTCCCTCGGACAGGGGAACACTGAAGCTTTCTTT. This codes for CASSSLGQGNTEAFF.

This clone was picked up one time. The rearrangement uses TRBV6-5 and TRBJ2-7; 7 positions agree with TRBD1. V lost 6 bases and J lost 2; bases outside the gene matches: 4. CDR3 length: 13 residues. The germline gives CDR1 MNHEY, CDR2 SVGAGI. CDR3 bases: TGTGCCAGCAGGGGGACAGAAGCCTACGAGCAGTACTTC. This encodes CASRGTEAYEQYF.

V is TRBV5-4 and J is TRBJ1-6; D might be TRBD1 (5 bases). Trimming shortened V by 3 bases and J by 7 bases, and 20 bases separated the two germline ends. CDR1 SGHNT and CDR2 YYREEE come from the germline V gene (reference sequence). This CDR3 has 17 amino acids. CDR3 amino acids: CASSSLGRAIGNSPLHF. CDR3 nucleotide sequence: TGTGCCAGCAGCTCGTTGGGCAGGGCTATCGGGAATTCACCCCTCCACTTT. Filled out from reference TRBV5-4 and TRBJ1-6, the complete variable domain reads ETGVTQSPTHLIKTRGQQVTLRCSSQSGHNTVSWYQQALGQGPQFIFQYYREEENGRGNFPPRFSGLQFPNYSSELNVNALELDDSALYLCASSSLGRAIGNSPLHFGNGTRLTVT.

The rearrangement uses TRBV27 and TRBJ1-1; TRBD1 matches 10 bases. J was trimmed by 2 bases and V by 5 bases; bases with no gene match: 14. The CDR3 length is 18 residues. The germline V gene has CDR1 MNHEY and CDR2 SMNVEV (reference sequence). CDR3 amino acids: CASSRDRGLGRANTEAFF. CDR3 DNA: TGTGCCAGCAGTCGCGACAGGGGGCTTGGGAGGGCAAACACTGAAGCTTTCTTT.

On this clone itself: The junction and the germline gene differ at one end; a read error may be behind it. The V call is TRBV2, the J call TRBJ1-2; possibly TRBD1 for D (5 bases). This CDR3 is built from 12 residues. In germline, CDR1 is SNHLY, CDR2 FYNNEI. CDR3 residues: CASRVRDYGCTF. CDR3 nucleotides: TGTGCCAGCAGAGTCAGGGACTATGGCTGCACCTTC.

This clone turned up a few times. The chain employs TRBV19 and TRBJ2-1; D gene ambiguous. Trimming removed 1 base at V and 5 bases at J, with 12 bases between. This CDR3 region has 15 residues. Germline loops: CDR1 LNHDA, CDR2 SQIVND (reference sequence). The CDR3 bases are TGTGCCAGTAGTATAGTAGCCGCGGTGAACAATGAGCAGTTCTTC. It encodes CASSIVAAVNNEQFF.